These 14 T cell receptor beta chains share one sample of origin, sequenced in a study of cytomegalovirus exposure and HLA in healthy donors. The PCR made use of 60 Vbeta and 13 Jbeta primers. Data came from immunoSEQ multiplex PCR; TCRdb stores just in-frame clones and leaves some out. The sample has 140,000 to 150,000 clones, over 75% seen once; the top ten hold about 1.7%. The sample comprised PBMCs. The receptors shown here come from a man aged 40-49 years in good health and CMV-seronegative.

The gene calls are TRBV28 and TRBJ1-4, with TRBD1 identical over 7 bases. Germline V gives CDR1 MDHEN, CDR2 SYDVKM. This CDR3 spans 14 amino acids. V shed 4 bases, J shed 7 bases, and the junction held 6 bases outside the gene matches. The CDR3 DNA is TGTGCCAGCAGTTCGGGACAGCACGCTGAAAAACTGTTTTTT. It encodes CASSSGQHAEKLFF.

The chain links TRBV27 to TRBJ2-7; weak D call: TRBD1 (6 bases). Germline V gives CDR1 MNHEY, CDR2 SMNVEV (reference sequence). This CDR3 has 13 residues. The germline V and J ends were trimmed by 5 bases and 1 base, with 9 bases remaining between them. The chain's CDR3 is CASSGQPSYEQYF. DNA for the CDR3: TGTGCCAGCAGTGGACAGCCTTCCTACGAGCAGTACTTC.

This clone showed up just once. This rearrangement joins TRBV30 to TRBJ2-5; 7 bases map to TRBD2. CDR1 and CDR2 (germline): GTSNPN, SVGIG (reference sequence). The CDR3 is made up of 13 amino acids. Losses at the gene ends were 2 bases for V and 1 base for J; bases not matched to a gene: 1. As DNA, the CDR3 is TGTGCCTGGAGTAGACTAGCCCAAGAGACCCAGTACTTC. This encodes CAWSRLAQETQYF.

There are a few counts of this clone. The V and J genes are TRBV27 and TRBJ2-3; D might be TRBD2 (6 bases). Trimming shortened V by 3 bases and J by 1 base, and 14 bases separated the two germline ends. From germline, CDR1 is MNHEY and CDR2 SMNVEV (reference sequence). The CDR3 is made up of 16 amino acids. This CDR3 is CASSFTGRRGTDTQYF. The CDR3 DNA follows: TGTGCCAGCAGTTTCACGGGGCGGAGGGGCACAGATACGCAGTATTTT.

This chain links TRBV7-2 with TRBJ2-7; D is unresolved. Trimming took off 3 bases at V and 3 bases at J, with 9 bases between the two ends. The CDR3 spans 13 residues. The V gene's germline CDR1 is SGHTA and CDR2 FQGNSA. CDR3: CASSFVGDYEQYF. CDR3 sequence (DNA): TGTGCCAGCAGCTTCGTAGGAGACTACGAGCAGTACTTC.

In regard to this clone: The DNA is omitted, as the CDR3 cannot be located on it reliably, and the CDR3 follows TCRdb's listing. The chain is built from TRBV29-1 and TRBJ1-1; TRBD1 is taken as the D call from the table, unchecked against the DNA. CDR1 and CDR2 (germline): SQVTM, ANQGSEA. Both ends counted, the CDR3 spans 13 residues. CDR3 region: CSVAQGTGAPGFF.

The V call is TRBV6-1, the J call TRBJ1-5, with D possibly being TRBD1 (5 bases). Germline V gene data show CDR1 as MNHNS and CDR2 as SASEGT. Trimming removed 6 bases from V and 0 bases from J, with 12 bases in between. The CDR3 contains 15 residues. This CDR3 reads CASSPDSYSNQPQHF. The CDR3 region has the DNA TGTGCCAGCAGCCCCGACAGTTATAGCAATCAGCCCCAGCATTTT.

This sequence joins TRBV19 and TRBJ1-2; TRBD1 matches 8 bases. After removal of 5 bases from V and 3 bases from J, the junction contained 8 bases not matched to a gene. The CDR3 length is 15 residues. Germline assignment: CDR1 LNHDA and CDR2 SQIVND (reference sequence). CDR3 in DNA: TGTGCCAGTAGTCTCACCTACAGGGGGGACTATGGCTACACCTTC. This sequence encodes CASSLTYRGDYGYTF.

The chain combines TRBV5-1 with TRBJ1-1; D is possibly TRBD1 (6 bases). The germline V and J ends were trimmed by 0 bases and 3 bases, with 15 bases remaining between them. The CDR3 totals 16 residues. Germline CDR1 SGHRS, CDR2 YFSETQ. The CDR3 coding sequence is TGCGCCAGCAGCTTGGTAGGGACAAGGGGGTACACTGAAGCTTTCTTT. Its protein product is CASSLVGTRGYTEAFF.

The rearrangement uses TRBV7-9 and TRBJ2-5; D unclear. Matching the DNA end better, TRBJ2-7 makes the J call doubtful. CDR1 and CDR2 from the germline V gene are SEHNR and FQNEAQ (reference sequence). CDR3 length: 15 residues. The CDR3 here is CASSLRRGQTYEQYF. The CDR3 bases are TGTGCCAGCAGCCTCCGGCGCGGCCAAACCTACGAGCAGTACTTC.

This clone appeared once. For the CDR3, the DNA is TGCGCCAGCAGCTCGAATAGGGGTAGTTTCGACGAGCAGTACTTC. It specifies CASSSNRGSFDEQYF. The V call is TRBV5-1, the J call TRBJ2-7, with a weak D call TRBD1 (5 bases). CDR1 and CDR2 from the germline V gene are SGHRS and YFSETQ. The CDR3 is made up of 15 amino acids. The germline V and J ends were trimmed by 3 bases and 5 bases, with 18 bases remaining between them. The whole variable domain, filled in from reference TRBV5-1 and TRBJ2-7, reads KAGVTQTPRYLIKTRGQQVTLSCSPISGHRSVSWYQQTPGQGLQFLFEYFSETQRNKGNFPGRFSGRQFSNSRSEMNVSTLELGDSALYLCASSSNRGSFDEQYFGPGTRLTVT.

This clone was seen more than once but under ten times. This chain links TRBV5-1 with TRBJ2-5; TRBD1 aligns across 8 bases. Germline loops: CDR1 SGHRS, CDR2 YFSETQ. The ends lost 5 bases at V and 5 bases at J; junction bases unmatched: 11. CDR3 length: 15 amino acids. The DNA for the CDR3 is TGCGCCAGCAGTTATCGACAGGGGAAGGGGGAGACCCAGTACTTC. This translates into CASSYRQGKGETQYF.

The V call is TRBV7-9, the J call TRBJ2-7; D might be TRBD1 (6 bases). Germline V gene lookup returns CDR1 SEHNR and CDR2 FQNEAQ (reference sequence). The CDR3 is 14 residues long. Trimming took 5 bases from V and 5 from J, leaving 16 bases between them. CDR3 bases: TGTGCCAGCAGCCCACAGGGCCTAAGGGACGAGCAGTACTTC. This encodes CASSPQGLRDEQYF.

The chain uses TRBV6-1 and TRBJ2-7, with D hard to call. V was clipped by 7 bases and J by 0 bases, with 13 bases between them. Germline loops: CDR1 MNHNS, CDR2 SASEGT. The CDR3 totals 14 residues. CDR3: CASTSTRSSYEQYF. For the CDR3, the DNA is TGTGCCAGCACCTCCACGCGGAGCTCCTACGAGCAGTACTTC.